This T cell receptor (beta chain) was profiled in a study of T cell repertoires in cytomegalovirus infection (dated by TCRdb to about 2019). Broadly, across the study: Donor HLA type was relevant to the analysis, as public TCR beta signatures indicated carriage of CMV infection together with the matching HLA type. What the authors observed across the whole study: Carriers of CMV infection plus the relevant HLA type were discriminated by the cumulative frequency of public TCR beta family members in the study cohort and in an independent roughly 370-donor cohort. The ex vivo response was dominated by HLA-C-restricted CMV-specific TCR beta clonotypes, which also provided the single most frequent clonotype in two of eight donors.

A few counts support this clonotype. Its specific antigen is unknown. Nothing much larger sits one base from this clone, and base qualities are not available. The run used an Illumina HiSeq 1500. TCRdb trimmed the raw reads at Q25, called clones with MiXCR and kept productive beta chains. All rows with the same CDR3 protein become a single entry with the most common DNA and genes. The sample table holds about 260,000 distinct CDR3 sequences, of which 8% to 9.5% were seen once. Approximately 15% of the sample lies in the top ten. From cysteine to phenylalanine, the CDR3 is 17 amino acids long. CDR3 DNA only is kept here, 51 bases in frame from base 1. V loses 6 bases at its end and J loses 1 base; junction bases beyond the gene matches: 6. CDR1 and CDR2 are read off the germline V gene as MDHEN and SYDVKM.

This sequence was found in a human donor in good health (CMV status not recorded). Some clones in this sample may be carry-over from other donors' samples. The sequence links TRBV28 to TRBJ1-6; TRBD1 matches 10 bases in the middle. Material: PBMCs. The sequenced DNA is TGTGCCAGCAGACCTCGGGACAGGGGATCCTATAATTCACCCCTCCACTTT. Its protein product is CASRPRDRGSYNSPLHF.